A single sample is the source of the 28 T cell receptor beta chains below, sequenced in a study of cytomegalovirus exposure and HLA in healthy donors. The PCR made use of 60 Vbeta and 13 Jbeta primers. The method was immunoSEQ multiplex PCR; TCRdb's version includes in-frame clones alone and lacks a portion of them. The data hold about 190,000 clones, with over 75% observed a single time. The sample was PBMCs. The receptors were gathered from a man aged 18 to 30 in good health and CMV-seronegative.

The CDR3 here is CASSQVRVGEQFF. The CDR3 DNA reads as TGTGCCAGCAGCCAAGTCCGGGTAGGCGAGCAGTTCTTC. The J gene is TRBJ2-1, the V gene TRBV14; D gene ambiguous. CDR3 length equals 13 residues. V was shortened by 1 base and J by 10 bases, with 11 bases between the two germline ends. Germline CDR1 is SGHDN and CDR2 is FVKESK.

J is TRBJ2-7 and V is TRBV5-5, with D unresolved. This CDR3 contains 12 residues. In germline, CDR1 is SGHKS, CDR2 YYEKEE (reference sequence). V lost 4 bases to trimming and J lost 2 bases, with 7 bases between them. CDR3 residues: CASSQTTYEQYF. The CDR3 DNA sequence: TGTGCCAGCAGCCAAACAACCTACGAGCAGTACTTC.

This chain connects TRBV28 to TRBJ2-7, with D unclear. CDR3 length: 16 amino acids. Germline V gene data show CDR1 as MDHEN and CDR2 as SYDVKM. The V and J ends lost 1 base and 6 bases respectively, with 19 bases between them. The CDR3 nucleotides read TGTGCCAGCAGTTTATTTGGGCTCGTCGTCCCGAGCGAGCAGTACTTC. Protein: CASSLFGLVVPSEQYF.

The V call is TRBV4-3, the J call TRBJ2-1; D is perhaps TRBD1 (5 bases). V dropped 0 bases and J dropped 0 bases, with 18 bases sitting between them. CDR1 and CDR2 from the germline V gene are LGHNA and YSLEER. The CDR3 has 19 residues. The CDR3: CASSQEVDAFRGSYNEQFF. CDR3 sequence (DNA): TGCGCCAGCAGCCAAGAGGTGGACGCGTTTAGGGGCTCCTACAATGAGCAGTTCTTC.

The chain couples TRBV5-1 to TRBJ2-3; TRBD2 matches at 10 bases. The CDR3 totals 17 residues. Per the germline V gene, CDR1 is SGHRS and CDR2 is YFSETQ. V lost 4 bases, J lost 4 bases, and 12 bases stayed unmatched. The CDR3 region has the DNA TGCGCCAGCAGCGTTCTTCTGAGCGGGGGGGCCCCAGATACGCAGTATTTT. This codes for CASSVLLSGGAPDTQYF.

Comments on this clone: This sample includes further DNA sequences coding for the same CDR3. The V and J genes are TRBV7-9 and TRBJ2-7; D not resolved. Germline CDR1 reads SEHNR; CDR2 reads FQNEAQ (reference sequence). V dropped 1 base and J dropped 1 base, with 5 bases sitting between them. This CDR3 is built from 13 residues. In DNA form, the CDR3 reads TGTGCCAGCAGCTTAGACAGATCCTACGAGCAGTACTTC. This sequence encodes CASSLDRSYEQYF.

The rearrangement uses TRBV25-1 and TRBJ1-1; 7 bases match TRBD1. Germline-derived CDR1 and CDR2 are MGHDK and SYGVNS. V lost 4 bases, J lost 1 base, and 6 bases stayed unmatched. There are 15 residues in the CDR3. CDR3 protein: CASSAGQEKNTEAFF. The CDR3 DNA follows: TGTGCCAGCAGTGCAGGACAGGAAAAGAACACTGAAGCTTTCTTT.

The chain employs TRBV7-8 and TRBJ2-4; the match to TRBD1 covers 10 bases. The CDR3 totals 16 residues. Germline V gene sequence: CDR1 SGHVS, CDR2 FQNEAQ. J gave up 1 base and V 2 bases, and 2 bases lay outside the gene matches. CDR3 nucleotides: TGTGCCAGCAGCTTATCGGACAGGGGGGCCAAAAACATTCAGTACTTC. Translated, it gives CASSLSDRGAKNIQYF.

As DNA, the CDR3 is TGTGCCAGCAGCTGGGACTACCTTGAGCAGTTCTTC. Its protein product is CASSWDYLEQFF. The chain is built from TRBV7-9 and TRBJ2-1; 7 bases match TRBD2. The ends lost 4 bases at V and 9 bases at J; junction bases unmatched: 3. From germline, CDR1 is SEHNR and CDR2 FQNEAQ (reference sequence). This CDR3 is 12 amino acids long.

The gene calls are TRBV7-8 and TRBJ2-7; TRBD1 aligns across 8 bases. With V trimmed by 4 bases and J by 7 bases, 12 bases remained unmatched. CDR1 SGHVS and CDR2 FQNEAQ come from the germline V gene. The CDR3 length is 15 residues. The DNA of the CDR3 is TGTGCCAGCAGCTCAGTCCCGGGACAGGCCCAAGAGCAGTACTTC. Amino acid sequence: CASSSVPGQAQEQYF.

This clone showed up just a few times. The chain is built from TRBV12-5 and TRBJ2-1; 13 bases match TRBD2. V was pared by 1 base and J by 7 bases, with 10 bases of the junction left unmatched. The CDR3 loop spans 18 amino acids. The germline V gene encodes CDR1 LGHNT and CDR2 FRNRAP. CDR3 DNA: TGTGCTAGTGGTTTGGGGACATGGACTAGCGGGGGTACAAATGAGCAGTTCTTC. Protein product: CASGLGTWTSGGTNEQFF.

This clone showed up just once. CDR3 sequence reads: CASSQDRRSSYEQYF. The CDR3 DNA reads as TGCGCCAGCAGCCAAGATCGGAGGAGCTCCTACGAGCAGTACTTC. The genes are TRBV4-3 and TRBJ2-7; possibly TRBD2 for D (5 bases). Trimming shortened V by 0 bases and J by 0 bases, and 9 bases separated the two germline ends. The CDR3 runs 15 residues. The V gene's germline CDR1 is LGHNA and CDR2 YSLEER.

The chain joins TRBV7-2 to TRBJ2-3; the match to TRBD1 covers 8 bases. With V trimmed by 4 bases and J by 4 bases, 4 bases remained unmatched. Germline-derived CDR1 and CDR2 are SGHTA and FQGNSA. The CDR3 consists of 14 residues. Written as DNA, the CDR3 is TGTGCCAGCAGCTCGGACAGGGTCGCAGATACGCAGTATTTT. Amino acids: CASSSDRVADTQYF.

In nucleotides, the CDR3 is TGTGCCAGCAGCCAAAACAGGGACAGGGGTTATGAGCAGTACTTC. Translated: CASSQNRDRGYEQYF. This chain joins TRBV7-9 and TRBJ2-7; 10 bases map to TRBD1. The germline V gene encodes CDR1 SEHNR and CDR2 FQNEAQ (reference sequence). CDR3 length equals 15 residues. V lost 5 bases, J lost 7 bases, and 11 bases stayed unmatched.

This clone has a handful of counts. The J gene is TRBJ2-1, the V gene TRBV30; TRBD2 matches 8 bases. Germline V gives CDR1 GTSNPN, CDR2 SVGIG (reference sequence). V dropped 0 bases and J dropped 9; count of bases not matched to a gene: 10. CDR3 length: 15 amino acids. CDR3 amino acids: CAWSVRGGRMVEQFF. The CDR3 region has the DNA TGTGCCTGGAGTGTACGCGGCGGGAGGATGGTTGAGCAGTTCTTC.

This chain joins TRBV6-1 and TRBJ1-1; 9 bases are a match to TRBD1. The V gene's germline CDR1 is MNHNS and CDR2 SASEGT. Germline trimming cut 6 bases from V and 1 base from J; bases unmatched to any gene: 0. The CDR3 runs to 13 residues. The CDR3 here is CASRQGANTEAFF. Written as DNA, the CDR3 is TGTGCCAGCAGACAGGGGGCGAACACTGAAGCTTTCTTT.

V usage is TRBV5-5 and J usage is TRBJ2-7; 9 nucleotides agree with TRBD1. The germline CDR1 and CDR2 sequences are SGHKS and YYEKEE (reference sequence). There are 14 residues in the CDR3. J was trimmed by 4 bases and V by 4 bases; bases with no gene match: 6. The CDR3: CASSQDRGRYEQYF. In DNA, the CDR3 is TGTGCCAGCAGCCAGGACAGGGGACGGTACGAGCAGTACTTC.

This chain links TRBV11-2 with TRBJ1-1; 7 nucleotides line up with TRBD1. Per germline, CDR1 SGHAT and CDR2 FQNNGV. This CDR3 is 14 amino acids long. Germline trimming cut 2 bases from V and 4 bases from J; bases unmatched to any gene: 4. The CDR3 nucleotides read TGTGCCAGCAGCTTAAAGGGGGCAGTCACTGAAGCTTTCTTT. Its protein product is CASSLKGAVTEAFF.

This clone was recorded a few times. The chain combines TRBV7-6 with TRBJ2-7; TRBD2 matches at 8 bases. V lost 5 bases and J lost 3; bases outside the gene matches: 3. Germline CDR1 is SGHVS and CDR2 is FNYEAQ. There are 13 residues in the CDR3. CDR3 region: CASSAGTSYEQYF. In nucleotides, the CDR3 is TGTGCCAGCAGCGCCGGGACTAGCTACGAGCAGTACTTC.

This clone was detected only a few times. The sample has other DNA sequences that encode this CDR3 too. This sequence joins TRBV5-1 and TRBJ2-2, with 7 nucleotides matching TRBD1. V trimming: 5 bases; J trimming: 4 bases; junction bases outside the gene matches: 5. Germline CDR1 is SGHRS and CDR2 is YFSETQ. The CDR3 length is 14 residues. CDR3 coding DNA: TGCGCCAGCAGTCTGGGACAGTCCACCGGGGAGCTGTTTTTT. Its translation is CASSLGQSTGELFF.

The rearrangement links TRBV10-3 to TRBJ2-1; D might be TRBD1 (6 bases). The V and J ends lost 0 bases and 3 bases respectively, with 9 bases between them. CDR1 is ENHRY, CDR2 SYGVKD, per germline. The CDR3 loop spans 15 amino acids. Here the CDR3 reads CAISESTGDYNEQFF. The CDR3 coding sequence is TGTGCCATCAGTGAGTCGACAGGAGACTACAATGAGCAGTTCTTC.

This rearrangement joins TRBV5-4 to TRBJ2-1, with D maybe TRBD1 (6 bases). The CDR3 extends over 12 amino acids. Trimming cost V 4 bases and J 7 bases, with 9 bases left between them. Germline V gene sequence: CDR1 SGHNT, CDR2 YYREEE (reference sequence). The CDR3 DNA sequence: TGTGCCAGCAGCCCTCAGGGGAATGAGCAGTTCTTC. Translated: CASSPQGNEQFF.

The chain combines TRBV2 with TRBJ2-7; 7 positions match TRBD2. In germline, CDR1 is SNHLY, CDR2 FYNNEI. The junction had 6 bases not matched to a gene; V was cut back by 2 bases and J by 2 bases. The CDR3 covers 15 residues. CDR3 amino acids: CASSERLRGTYEQYF. CDR3 DNA: TGTGCCAGCAGTGAAAGGTTGCGGGGGACCTACGAGCAGTACTTC.

The rearrangement links TRBV11-2 to TRBJ2-1; TRBD2 aligns across 12 bases. CDR3 length: 19 residues. V dropped 6 bases and J dropped 0; count of bases not matched to a gene: 12. From germline, CDR1 is SGHAT and CDR2 FQNNGV. The CDR3 region is CASRRPGTSGPSSYNEQFF. In DNA form, the CDR3 reads TGTGCCAGCAGAAGACCCGGGACTAGCGGGCCAAGCTCCTACAATGAGCAGTTCTTC.

The V call is TRBV28, the J call TRBJ2-2, with TRBD2 as a possible D gene (6 bases). V lost 6 bases and J 1 base, leaving 9 bases between the germline ends. Germline values: CDR1 MDHEN, CDR2 SYDVKM. The length of the CDR3 is 14 residues. CDR3 sequence (DNA): TGTGCCAGCAGGACTAGTGGGAACACCGGGGAGCTGTTTTTT. Its protein is CASRTSGNTGELFF.

This chain links TRBV5-1 with TRBJ2-2; 9 bases fit TRBD2. After removal of 3 bases from V and 2 bases from J, the junction contained 14 bases not matched to a gene. The germline CDR1 and CDR2 sequences are SGHRS and YFSETQ. The CDR3 contains 19 residues. The chain's CDR3 is CASSSTAHGGGVNTGELFF. CDR3 nucleotides: TGCGCCAGCAGCTCAACTGCCCATGGCGGGGGGGTAAACACCGGGGAGCTGTTTTTT.

This chain links TRBV11-3 with TRBJ2-7; 9 nucleotides line up with TRBD1. The J segment lost 2 bases and the V segment lost 5 bases, leaving 4 bases of the junction unmatched. This CDR3 comprises 14 residues. From germline, CDR1 is SGHNT and CDR2 YENEEA. This chain's CDR3 is CASSPRQGAYEQYF. CDR3 DNA: TGTGCCAGCAGCCCCAGACAGGGGGCCTACGAGCAGTACTTC.

The rearrangement links TRBV5-5 to TRBJ1-4; 8 bases match TRBD1. CDR3 length equals 17 residues. Trimming at V came to 3 bases and at J to 0 bases, leaving 7 bases not matched to a gene. Germline assignment: CDR1 SGHKS and CDR2 YYEKEE (reference sequence). CDR3 in DNA: TGTGCCAGCAGCTCAGGGACAGGTTTCGCAACTAATGAAAAACTGTTTTTT. This translates into CASSSGTGFATNEKLFF.